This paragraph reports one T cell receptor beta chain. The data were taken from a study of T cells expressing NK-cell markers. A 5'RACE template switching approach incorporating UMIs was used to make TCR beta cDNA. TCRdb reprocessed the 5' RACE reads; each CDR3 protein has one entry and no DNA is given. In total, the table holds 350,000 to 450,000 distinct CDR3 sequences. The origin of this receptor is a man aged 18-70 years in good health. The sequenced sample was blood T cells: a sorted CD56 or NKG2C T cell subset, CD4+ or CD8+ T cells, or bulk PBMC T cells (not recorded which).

The CDR3 is CSASPFGRRDSGGLTYNEQFF. The rearrangement joins TRBV20-1 to TRBJ2-1; TCRdb's D gene call, TRBD1, goes unchecked for lack of DNA. Germline V gene data show CDR1 as DFQATT and CDR2 as SNEGSKA (reference sequence). This CDR3 has 21 amino acids.